This entry lists 5 T cell receptor beta chains sequenced from one sample in a study of blood T cell repertoires in COVID-19. Libraries were prepared by immunoSEQ multiplex PCR; TCRdb keeps only in-frame clonotypes and omits some of them. Here the sample spans roughly 260,000 clones, 70% to 90% being singletons. What was sequenced was peripheral blood. The receptor source for this set is a woman in her forties or fifties with acute or convalescent COVID-19.

The chain carries TRBV12-5 and TRBJ1-1; tentative D call: TRBD1 (6 bases). Looked up from germline, CDR1 is LGHNT and CDR2 is FRNRAP. Trimming shortened V by 6 bases and J by 0 bases, and 20 bases separated the two germline ends. CDR3 length equals 17 residues. The CDR3 nucleotides read TGTGCTAGTGGCCCTGGGGGGGGCGGAGATGTGAACACTGAAGCTTTCTTT. This encodes CASGPGGGGDVNTEAFF.

This rearrangement joins TRBV10-3 to TRBJ2-5; D is perhaps TRBD2 (6 bases). From germline, CDR1 is ENHRY and CDR2 SYGVKD. V shed 7 bases and J shed 7 bases, with 19 bases lying between them. The CDR3 runs to 14 residues. The CDR3 spells CAIKFDGSVGTQYF. CDR3 DNA sequence: TGTGCCATCAAATTCGACGGGAGTGTCGGGACCCAGTACTTC.

This chain links TRBV30 with TRBJ2-3; 7 bases are shared with TRBD1. The junction had 1 base not matched to a gene; V was cut back by 0 bases and J by 4 bases. The CDR3 totals 13 residues. Germline-derived CDR1 and CDR2 are GTSNPN and SVGIG (reference sequence). DNA for the CDR3: TGTGCCTGGAGTGTAGACAGGGCAGATACGCAGTATTTT. Residues: CAWSVDRADTQYF.

The chain has TRBV29-1 and TRBJ1-2; 12 bases agree with TRBD1. V dropped 2 bases and J dropped 2; count of bases not matched to a gene: 9. Germline CDR1 is SQVTM and CDR2 is ANQGSEA. The CDR3 spans 17 residues. Here the CDR3 reads CSVEPGQGAFVNYGYTF. CDR3 nucleotides: TGCAGCGTTGAACCGGGACAGGGGGCGTTCGTGAACTATGGCTACACCTTC.

The chain carries TRBV28 and TRBJ1-4; no clear D. Per the germline V gene, CDR1 is MDHEN and CDR2 is SYDVKM. This CDR3 contains 13 residues. The V end was cut by 4 bases, the J end by 7 bases, with 10 bases between. The CDR3 loop is CASSSRVGEKLFF. As DNA, the CDR3 is TGTGCCAGCAGTTCCCGGGTGGGTGAAAAACTGTTTTTT.